These 12 T cell receptor beta chains were sequenced from one sample in a study of T cell repertoires in cytomegalovirus infection. These receptors have no known antigen. TCRdb fed the reads into MiXCR, producing one record per CDR3 protein. The table includes about 770,000 distinct CDR3 sequences, approximately 32% detected once. The sample here was cultured CD8+ T cells from PBMCs, taken from culture after CMV antigen stimulation. Source of these receptors: a human donor in good health (CMV status not recorded). Some clones in this sample may be carry-over from other donors' samples.

The V and J genes are TRBV28 and TRBJ2-3, with TRBD1 identical over 7 bases. Per germline, CDR1 MDHEN and CDR2 SYDVKM. CDR3 size: 14 residues. V was clipped by 6 bases and J by 4 bases; unmatched bases: 7. CDR3 sequence: CASSPERGPDTQYF. CDR3 coding DNA: TGTGCCAGCAGCCCCGAAAGGGGGCCAGATACGCAGTATTTT.

The rearrangement joins TRBV7-9 to TRBJ2-7, with 10 positions matching TRBD1. The CDR3 has 15 amino acids. The V gene end was trimmed by 7 bases and the J gene end by 6 bases; junction bases not matched to a gene: 12. Germline loops: CDR1 SEHNR, CDR2 FQNEAQ (reference sequence). The CDR3 loop reads CASTLGQGVQGEQYF. CDR3 DNA sequence: TGTGCCAGCACCCTAGGACAGGGGGTACAGGGCGAGCAGTACTTC.

This clonotype was seen a handful of times. This chain joins TRBV7-9 and TRBJ1-2; D is possibly TRBD1 (5 bases). CDR1 SEHNR and CDR2 FQNEAQ come from the germline V gene (reference sequence). V was pared by 3 bases and J by 2 bases, with 13 bases between. CDR3 length: 15 amino acids. The DNA of the CDR3 is TGTGCCAGCAGCTTGGGAGGGGCGCAGAACTATGGCTACACCTTC. Translating it yields CASSLGGAQNYGYTF.

V is TRBV14 and J is TRBJ1-2; TRBD1 matches at 8 bases. V lost 4 bases, J lost 5 bases, and 15 bases stayed unmatched. The germline CDR1 and CDR2 sequences are SGHDN and FVKESK. CDR3 length: 17 amino acids. DNA for the CDR3: TGTGCCAGCAGCCCCTTCCGGGACAGGACCATTAAATATGGCTACACCTTC. As protein: CASSPFRDRTIKYGYTF.

The J gene is TRBJ2-2, the V gene TRBV4-1, with 9 bases fitting TRBD1. Unmatched junction bases numbered 1, after V lost 9 bases and J lost 5 bases. Germline CDR1 is MGHRA and CDR2 is YSYEKL. The CDR3 extends over 12 amino acids. The CDR3 DNA sequence: TGCGCCAGTGGACAGGGGACCGGGGAGCTGTTTTTT. Its translation: CASGQGTGELFF.

J is TRBJ1-1 and V is TRBV2, with 7 bases that match TRBD1. Germline values: CDR1 SNHLY, CDR2 FYNNEI. This CDR3 comprises 15 residues. Trimming removed 4 bases from V and 1 base from J; junction bases left unmatched: 6. The CDR3 reads CASSVAGTENTEAFF. In DNA form, the CDR3 reads TGTGCCAGCAGTGTAGCCGGGACAGAGAACACTGAAGCTTTCTTT.

The rearrangement links TRBV7-2 to TRBJ1-2; D gene unclear. The V gene lost 1 base and the J gene lost 3 bases, with 15 bases spanning the gap. This CDR3 spans 16 amino acids. Germline V CDR1 and CDR2: SGHTA, FQGNSA. This CDR3 is CASSLVLGRSDYGYTF. The CDR3 DNA follows: TGTGCCAGCAGCTTAGTTTTGGGCAGATCGGACTATGGCTACACCTTC.

The rearrangement joins TRBV25-1 to TRBJ2-6, with a possible D match to TRBD2 (6 bases). This CDR3 is 19 amino acids long. V was clipped by 1 base and J by 0 bases, with 16 bases between them. Germline lookup yields CDR1 MGHDK and CDR2 SYGVNS. CDR3 DNA: TGTGCCAGCAGTGAATTAGGGGCGGGGTTGGCCTCTGGGGCCAACGTCCTGACTTTC. Translating it yields CASSELGAGLASGANVLTF. Filled out from reference TRBV25-1 and TRBJ2-6, the complete variable domain reads EADIYQTPRYLVIGTGKKITLECSQTMGHDKMYWYQQDPGMELHLIHYSYGVNSTEKGDLSSESTVSRIRTEHFPLTLESARPSHTSQYLCASSELGAGLASGANVLTFGAGSRLTVL.

CDR3 in amino acids: CASSSSGGATPSSYNEQFF. The CDR3 coding sequence is TGTGCCAGCAGCTCTAGCGGGGGGGCCACCCCGAGCTCCTACAATGAGCAGTTCTTC. The chain employs TRBV7-9 and TRBJ2-1; 12 bases line up with TRBD2. The junction had 10 bases not matched to a gene; V was cut back by 4 bases and J by 0 bases. Per the germline V gene, CDR1 is SEHNR and CDR2 is FQNEAQ (reference sequence). This CDR3 contains 19 residues. Drawing the rest from reference TRBV7-9 and TRBJ2-1, the complete variable domain is DTGVSQNPRHKITKRGQNVTFRCDPISEHNRLYWYRQTLGQGPEFLTYFQNEAQLEKSRLLSDRFSAERPKGSFSTLEIQRTEQGDSAMYLCASSSSGGATPSSYNEQFFGPGTRLTVL.

This chain connects TRBV2 to TRBJ1-2, with D possibly TRBD1 on 6 matching bases. This CDR3 contains 15 residues. Germline-derived CDR1 and CDR2 are SNHLY and FYNNEI. The V end was cut by 3 bases, the J end by 5 bases, with 16 bases between. The CDR3 DNA reads TGTGCCAGCAGTGACACAGGGAACCCAGGGTATGGCTACACCTTC. This codes for CASSDTGNPGYGYTF.

The V call is TRBV5-6, the J call TRBJ1-1; unclear D gene. V dropped 0 bases and J dropped 7 bases, with 10 bases sitting between them. CDR1 is SGHDT and CDR2 is YYEEEE in the germline V gene. The CDR3 extends over 13 amino acids. The CDR3 here is CASSLALGDEAFF. The CDR3 DNA sequence: TGTGCCAGCAGCTTGGCCCTAGGAGATGAAGCTTTCTTT.

The chain recombines TRBV28 with TRBJ1-5, with 9 nucleotides matching TRBD1. V lost 7 bases, J lost 3 bases, and 4 bases stayed unmatched. Per germline, CDR1 MDHEN and CDR2 SYDVKM. The CDR3 contains 14 residues. The CDR3 reads CASTEQGANQPQHF. Written as DNA, the CDR3 is TGTGCCAGCACCGAACAGGGGGCCAATCAGCCCCAGCATTTT.